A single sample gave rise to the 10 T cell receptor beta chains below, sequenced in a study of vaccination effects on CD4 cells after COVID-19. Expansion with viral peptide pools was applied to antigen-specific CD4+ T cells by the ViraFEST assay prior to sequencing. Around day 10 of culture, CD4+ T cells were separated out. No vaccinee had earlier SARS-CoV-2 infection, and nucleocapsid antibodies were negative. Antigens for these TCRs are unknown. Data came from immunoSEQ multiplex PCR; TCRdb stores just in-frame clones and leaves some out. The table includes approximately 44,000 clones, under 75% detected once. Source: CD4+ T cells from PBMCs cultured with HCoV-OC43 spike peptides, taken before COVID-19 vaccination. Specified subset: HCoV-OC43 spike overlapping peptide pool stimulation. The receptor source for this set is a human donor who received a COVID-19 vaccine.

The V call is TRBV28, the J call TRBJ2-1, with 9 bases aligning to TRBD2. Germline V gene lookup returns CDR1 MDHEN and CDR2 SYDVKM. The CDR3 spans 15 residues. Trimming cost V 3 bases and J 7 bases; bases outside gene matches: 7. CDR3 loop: CASSFKGGRANEQFF. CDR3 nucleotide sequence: TGTGCCAGCAGTTTTAAAGGCGGGAGGGCAAATGAGCAGTTCTTC.

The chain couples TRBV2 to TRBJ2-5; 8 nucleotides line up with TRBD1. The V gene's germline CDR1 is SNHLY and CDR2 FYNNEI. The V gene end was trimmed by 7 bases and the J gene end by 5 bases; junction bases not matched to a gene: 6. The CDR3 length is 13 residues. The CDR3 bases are TGTGCCAGCATCCCAGGGGGCGCCGAGACCCAGTACTTC. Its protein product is CASIPGGAETQYF.

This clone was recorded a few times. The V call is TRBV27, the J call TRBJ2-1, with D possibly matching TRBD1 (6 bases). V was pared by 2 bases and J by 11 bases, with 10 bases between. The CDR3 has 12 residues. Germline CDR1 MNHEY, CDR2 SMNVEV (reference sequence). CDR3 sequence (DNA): TGTGCCAGCAGTTTAACAGGGTGGCAGCAGTTCTTC. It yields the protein CASSLTGWQQFF.

CDR3 loop: CASSADRGIGGYTF. The CDR3 coding sequence is TGTGCCAGCAGCGCCGACAGGGGGATAGGTGGCTACACCTTC. V gene TRBV7-9 combines with J gene TRBJ1-2; 9 bases fit TRBD1. Germline loops: CDR1 SEHNR, CDR2 FQNEAQ (reference sequence). The CDR3 is 14 residues long. V gave up 5 bases and J gave up 7 bases; unmatched junction bases: 8.

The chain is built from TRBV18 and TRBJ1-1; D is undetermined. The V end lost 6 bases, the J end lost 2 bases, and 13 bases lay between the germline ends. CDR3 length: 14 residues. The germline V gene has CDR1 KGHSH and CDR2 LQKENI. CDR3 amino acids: CASSPRYGNTEAFF. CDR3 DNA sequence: TGTGCCAGCTCGCCCAGGTACGGAAACACTGAAGCTTTCTTT.

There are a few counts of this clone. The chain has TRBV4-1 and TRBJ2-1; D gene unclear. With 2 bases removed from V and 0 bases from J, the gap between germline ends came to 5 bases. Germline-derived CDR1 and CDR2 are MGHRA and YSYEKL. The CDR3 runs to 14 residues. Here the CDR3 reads CASSQISSYNEQFF. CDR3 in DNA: TGCGCCAGCAGCCAAATCTCCTCCTACAATGAGCAGTTCTTC.

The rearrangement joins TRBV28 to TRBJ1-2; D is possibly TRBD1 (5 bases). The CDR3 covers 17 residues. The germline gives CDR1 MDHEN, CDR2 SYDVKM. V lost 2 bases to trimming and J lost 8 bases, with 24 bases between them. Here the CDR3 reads CASSLKGTRRSSGGYTF. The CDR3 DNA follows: TGTGCCAGCAGTTTAAAAGGGACCAGAAGAAGTTCGGGAGGCTACACCTTC.

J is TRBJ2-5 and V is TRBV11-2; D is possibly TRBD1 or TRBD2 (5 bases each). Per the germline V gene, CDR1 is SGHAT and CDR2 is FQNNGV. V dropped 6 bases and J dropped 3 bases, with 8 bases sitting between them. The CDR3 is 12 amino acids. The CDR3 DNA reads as TGTGCCAGCAGTTGGGGGAAAGAGACCCAGTACTTC. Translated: CASSWGKETQYF.

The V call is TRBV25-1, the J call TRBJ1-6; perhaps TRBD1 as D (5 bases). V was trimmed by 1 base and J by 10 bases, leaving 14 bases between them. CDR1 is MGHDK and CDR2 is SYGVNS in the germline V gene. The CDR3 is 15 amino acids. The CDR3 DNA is TGTGCCAGCAGTGAATCCTTGGACATCCTCTCACCCCTCCACTTT. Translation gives CASSESLDILSPLHF.

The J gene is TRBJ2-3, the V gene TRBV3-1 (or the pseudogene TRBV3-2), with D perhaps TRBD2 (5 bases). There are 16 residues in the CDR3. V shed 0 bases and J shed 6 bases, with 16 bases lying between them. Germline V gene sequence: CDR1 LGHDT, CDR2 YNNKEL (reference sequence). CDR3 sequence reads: CASSQESGSQRDTQYF. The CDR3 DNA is TGTGCCAGCAGCCAAGAATCGGGGTCGCAGCGGGATACGCAGTATTTT.